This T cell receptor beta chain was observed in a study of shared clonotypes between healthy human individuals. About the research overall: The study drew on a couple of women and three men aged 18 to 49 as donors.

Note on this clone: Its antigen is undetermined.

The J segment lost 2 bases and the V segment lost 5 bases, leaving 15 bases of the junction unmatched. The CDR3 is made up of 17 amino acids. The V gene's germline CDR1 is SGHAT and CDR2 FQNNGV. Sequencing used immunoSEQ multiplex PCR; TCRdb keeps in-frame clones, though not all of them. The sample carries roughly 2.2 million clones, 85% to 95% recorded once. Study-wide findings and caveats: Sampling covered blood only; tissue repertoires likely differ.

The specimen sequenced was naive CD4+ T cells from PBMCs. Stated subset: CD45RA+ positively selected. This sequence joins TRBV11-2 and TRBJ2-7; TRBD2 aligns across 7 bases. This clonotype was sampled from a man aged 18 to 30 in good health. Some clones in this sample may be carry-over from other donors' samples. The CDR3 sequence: CASSPRGVQGEAYEQYF. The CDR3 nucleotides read TGTGCCAGCAGCCCCCGGGGGGTTCAGGGAGAGGCCTACGAGCAGTACTTC.